Following are 13 T cell receptor beta chains from one sample sequenced in a study of CD8+ T cells in alopecia areata. cDNA prepared by RNA extraction and subsequent reverse transcription served as the template for sequencing. Generated by immunoSEQ multiplex PCR, the TCRdb table keeps only in-frame clones and is missing some. The data show more than 95,000 clones, with approximately 60% seen just once and more than 5.5% held by the top ten. Indicated treatment: oral pan-JAK inhibitor, 5-10 mg twice daily. The starting material was CD4+ T cells sorted from blood, obtained at week 4, from a patient treated with tofacitinib. The receptors derive from a human donor with alopecia areata.

The chain recombines TRBV25-1 with TRBJ2-6; D not resolved. The length of the CDR3 is 14 residues. Trimming stripped 8 bases from V and 2 bases from J, with 10 bases between. Germline V gives CDR1 MGHDK, CDR2 SYGVNS. The CDR3 region is CASFGSAGANVLTF. CDR3 nucleotide sequence: TGTGCCAGCTTTGGCAGTGCTGGGGCCAACGTCCTGACTTTC. Looking up the rest from reference TRBV25-1 and TRBJ2-6 gives the full variable domain: EADIYQTPRYLVIGTGKKITLECSQTMGHDKMYWYQQDPGMELHLIHYSYGVNSTEKGDLSSESTVSRIRTEHFPLTLESARPSHTSQYLCASFGSAGANVLTFGAGSRLTVL.

The chain uses TRBV9 and TRBJ1-2; maybe TRBD1 (5 bases). V gave up 3 bases and J gave up 5 bases, with 11 bases separating them. Per the germline V gene, CDR1 is SGDLS and CDR2 is YYNGEE. The CDR3 covers 13 residues. In DNA, the CDR3 is TGTGCCAGCAGCGCCGAGTCAGGGTATGGCTACACCTTC. It encodes CASSAESGYGYTF.

This chain joins TRBV29-1 and TRBJ2-7; 9 bases match TRBD2. V was clipped by 7 bases and J by 2 bases; unmatched bases: 6. The CDR3 is 13 residues long. Per germline, CDR1 SQVTM and CDR2 ANQGSEA. The DNA of the CDR3 is TGCAGCGCCGGGACTAGCTCGCCCTACGAGCAGTACTTC. Its translation: CSAGTSSPYEQYF.

This clone was seen ten or more times. The chain employs TRBV4-3 and TRBJ2-1; no firm D call. Germline lookup yields CDR1 LGHNA and CDR2 YSLEER. V lost 0 bases and J 6 bases, leaving 9 bases between the germline ends. The CDR3 spans 14 residues. Written as DNA, the CDR3 is TGCGCCAGCAGCCAAGATATAATCGGCAATGAGCAGTTCTTC. Its translation: CASSQDIIGNEQFF.

The V gene is TRBV5-4, the J gene TRBJ1-6; possibly TRBD1 for D (5 bases). The germline CDR1 and CDR2 sequences are SGHNT and YYREEE (reference sequence). V was shortened by 0 bases and J by 7 bases, with 11 bases between the two germline ends. The CDR3 is 15 residues long. CDR3 sequence reads: CASSLDQRGNSPLHF. The CDR3, as DNA: TGTGCCAGCAGCTTGGATCAAAGGGGAAATTCACCCCTCCACTTT.

This clone turned up a few times. This sequence joins TRBV25-1 and TRBJ2-3, with D perhaps matching TRBD2 (6 bases). CDR1 MGHDK and CDR2 SYGVNS come from the germline V gene. Trimming took 1 base from V and 0 from J, leaving 14 bases between them. The length of the CDR3 is 17 residues. CDR3 residues: CASSEFVLASSTDTQYF. DNA for the CDR3: TGTGCCAGCAGTGAATTTGTGCTAGCGTCTAGCACAGATACGCAGTATTTT.

The chain combines TRBV30 with TRBJ1-4; no clear D. The V end lost 4 bases, the J end lost 5 bases, and 11 bases lay between the germline ends. CDR3 length: 13 residues. CDR1 and CDR2 (germline): GTSNPN, SVGIG (reference sequence). The chain's CDR3 is CAWTRTENEKLFF. CDR3 bases: TGTGCCTGGACCAGGACGGAGAATGAAAAACTGTTTTTT.

The rearrangement links TRBV5-4 to TRBJ2-7; 8 positions match TRBD2. J gave up 0 bases and V 3 bases, and 5 bases lay outside the gene matches. This CDR3 comprises 15 residues. The germline CDR1 and CDR2 sequences are SGHNT and YYREEE (reference sequence). The CDR3 region is CASSSPTSASYEQYF. The CDR3 DNA sequence: TGTGCCAGCAGCTCCCCGACTAGCGCCTCCTACGAGCAGTACTTC. Variable domain in full (rest from reference TRBV5-4 and TRBJ2-7): ETGVTQSPTHLIKTRGQQVTLRCSSQSGHNTVSWYQQALGQGPQFIFQYYREEENGRGNFPPRFSGLQFPNYSSELNVNALELDDSALYLCASSSPTSASYEQYFGPGTRLTVT.

The chain uses TRBV30 and TRBJ2-1, with 7 bases fitting TRBD2. V dropped 0 bases and J dropped 0; count of bases not matched to a gene: 5. The length of the CDR3 is 16 residues. Germline V gene lookup returns CDR1 GTSNPN and CDR2 SVGIG (reference sequence). Here the CDR3 DNA reads TGTGCCTGGAGTGTACGGGCGGGAGCCTCCTACAATGAGCAGTTCTTC. Residues: CAWSVRAGASYNEQFF.

There are a few counts of this clone. The chain joins TRBV2 to TRBJ1-2; D gene unclear. The CDR3 covers 10 residues. The germline CDR1 and CDR2 sequences are SNHLY and FYNNEI. V lost 5 bases to trimming and J lost 8 bases, with 6 bases between them. The CDR3 protein is CASSNPGYTF. The CDR3 DNA sequence: TGTGCCAGCAGTAATCCGGGCTACACCTTC.

The rearrangement uses TRBV6-6 and TRBJ1-1; tentatively, D is TRBD1 (6 bases). V was shortened by 10 bases and J by 1 base, with 10 bases between the two germline ends. The CDR3 consists of 12 residues. CDR1 is MNHNY and CDR2 is SVGAGI in the germline V gene (reference sequence). CDR3 coding DNA: TGTGCCACCCAACAGGGGAACACTGAAGCTTTCTTT. Protein: CATQQGNTEAFF.

V is TRBV7-9 and J is TRBJ1-1, with D tentatively TRBD1 (6 bases). The CDR3 length is 14 residues. V was clipped by 5 bases and J by 6 bases, with 16 bases between them. Germline V gene lookup returns CDR1 SEHNR and CDR2 FQNEAQ (reference sequence). CDR3: CASSQTGPSAEAFF. In nucleotides, the CDR3 is TGTGCCAGCAGCCAGACAGGACCTAGCGCTGAAGCTTTCTTT.

V usage is TRBV6-5 and J usage is TRBJ1-2, with D maybe TRBD1 (6 bases). The V end was cut by 1 base, the J end by 4 bases, with 13 bases between. From germline, CDR1 is MNHEY and CDR2 SVGAGI. The CDR3 contains 15 residues. DNA of the CDR3: TGTGCCAGCAGTTACTACGACAGGCAGGGCTATGGCTACACCTTC. Its protein is CASSYYDRQGYGYTF.